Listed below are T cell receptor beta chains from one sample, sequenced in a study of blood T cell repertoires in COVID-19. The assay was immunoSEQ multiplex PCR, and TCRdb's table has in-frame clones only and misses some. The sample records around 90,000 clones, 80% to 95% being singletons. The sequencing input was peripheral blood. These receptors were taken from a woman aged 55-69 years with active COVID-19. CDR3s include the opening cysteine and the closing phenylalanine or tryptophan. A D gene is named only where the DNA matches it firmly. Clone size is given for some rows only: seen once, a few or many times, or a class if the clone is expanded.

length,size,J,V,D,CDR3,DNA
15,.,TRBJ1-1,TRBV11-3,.,CASSRRQVSNTEAFF,TGTGCCAGCAGCAGGAGACAGGTGTCGAACACTGAAGCTTTCTTT
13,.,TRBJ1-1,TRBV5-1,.,CASSPRVNTEAFF,TGCGCCAGCAGCCCGCGGGTGAACACTGAAGCTTTCTTT
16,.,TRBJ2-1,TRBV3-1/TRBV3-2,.,CASSPFVFGSYNEQFF,TGTGCCAGCAGCCCCTTTGTTTTCGGCTCCTACAATGAGCAGTTCTTC
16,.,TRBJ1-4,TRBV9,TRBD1,CASTRGQSATNEKLFF,TGTGCCAGCACCAGGGGGCAGTCTGCAACTAATGAAAAACTGTTTTTT
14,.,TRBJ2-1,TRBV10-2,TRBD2,CASSASGGHSEQFF,TGCGCCAGCAGTGCTAGCGGGGGGCATAGTGAGCAGTTCTTC
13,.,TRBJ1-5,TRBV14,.,CASSRGRNQPQHF,TGTGCCAGCAGCCGCGGCCGAAATCAGCCCCAGCATTTT
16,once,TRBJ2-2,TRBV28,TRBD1,CASSATGQGRAGELFF,TGTGCCAGCAGCGCGACGGGACAGGGAAGAGCCGGGGAGCTGTTTTTT
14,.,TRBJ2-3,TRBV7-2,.,CASSPKAGLDTQYF,TGTGCCAGCAGCCCCAAGGCAGGGCTAGATACGCAGTATTTT
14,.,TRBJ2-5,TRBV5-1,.,CASSLGREKETQYF,TGCGCCAGCAGCTTGGGACGGGAGAAAGAGACCCAGTACTTC
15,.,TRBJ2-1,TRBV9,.,CASSVGPGNYNEQFF,TGTGCCAGCAGCGTAGGACCGGGGAATTACAATGAGCAGTTCTTC
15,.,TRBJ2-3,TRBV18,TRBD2,CASSEGAGDTDTQYF,TGTGCCAGCTCCGAGGGAGCGGGAGACACAGATACGCAGTATTTT
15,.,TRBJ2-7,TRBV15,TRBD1,CATSRGQGDSYEQYF,TGTGCCACCAGCAGAGGACAGGGGGACTCCTACGAGCAGTACTTC
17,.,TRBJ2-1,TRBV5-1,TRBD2,CASSRFSGDHSYNEQFF,TGCGCCAGCAGCCGTTTTAGCGGGGACCATTCTTACAATGAGCAGTTCTTC
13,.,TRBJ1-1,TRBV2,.,CASRRSPNTEAFF,TGTGCCAGCAGGCGGAGCCCGAACACTGAAGCTTTCTTT
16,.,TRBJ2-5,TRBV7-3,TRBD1,CASSISGTGSRETQYF,TGTGCCAGCAGCATATCTGGGACAGGGTCAAGGGAGACCCAGTACTTC
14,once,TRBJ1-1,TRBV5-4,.,CASSYDRTHTEAFF,TGTGCCAGCAGCTATGACAGGACACACACTGAAGCTTTCTTT
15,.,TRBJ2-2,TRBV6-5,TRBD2,CASSTPGGESGELFF,TGTGCCAGCAGTACCCCTGGGGGGGAGTCCGGGGAGCTGTTTTTT
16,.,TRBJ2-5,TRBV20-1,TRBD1,CSAIDPGTGLGETQYF,TGCAGTGCTATTGATCCCGGGACAGGGTTGGGAGAGACCCAGTACTTC
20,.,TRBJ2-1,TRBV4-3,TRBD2,CASSQDFGALGTRSGNEQFF,TGCGCCAGCAGCCAAGATTTCGGGGCTCTGGGGACTAGGAGCGGCAATGAGCAGTTCTTC
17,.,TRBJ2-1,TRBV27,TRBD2,CASSSLTGLAGGNEQFF,TGTGCCAGCAGTTCCTTAACGGGACTAGCGGGGGGCAATGAGCAGTTCTTC
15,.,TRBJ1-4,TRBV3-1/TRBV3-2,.,CASSPPGGWGEKLFF,TGTGCCAGCAGCCCCCCGGGGGGCTGGGGTGAAAAACTGTTTTTT
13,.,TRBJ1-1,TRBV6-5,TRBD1,CASGHRGNTEAFF,TGTGCCAGCGGGCACAGGGGGAACACTGAAGCTTTCTTT
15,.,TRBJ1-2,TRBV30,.,CAWSSLGQGSYGYTF,TGTGCCTGGAGCTCCCTCGGGCAGGGGAGCTATGGCTACACCTTC
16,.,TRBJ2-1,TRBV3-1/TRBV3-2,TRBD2,CASSLRSSGRGNEQFF,TGTGCCAGCAGCCTTCGTTCTAGCGGGAGGGGCAATGAGCAGTTCTTC
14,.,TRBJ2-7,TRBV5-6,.,CASSLVHYNYEQYF,TGTGCCAGCAGCTTGGTACACTACAACTACGAGCAGTACTTC
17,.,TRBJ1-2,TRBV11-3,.,CASSLEKMGQRHYGYTF,TGTGCCAGCAGCTTAGAGAAAATGGGGCAGAGACACTATGGCTACACCTTC
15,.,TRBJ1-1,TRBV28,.,CASSPRGGPNTEAFF,TGTGCCAGCAGTCCCCGGGGAGGCCCAAACACTGAAGCTTTCTTT
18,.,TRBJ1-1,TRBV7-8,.,CASSLADRGGAGDTEAFF,TGTGCCAGCAGCTTAGCAGATCGCGGGGGCGCAGGGGACACTGAAGCTTTCTTT
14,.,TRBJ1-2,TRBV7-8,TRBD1,CASSSRTGGHGYTF,TGTGCCAGCAGCTCACGGACAGGGGGCCATGGCTACACCTTC
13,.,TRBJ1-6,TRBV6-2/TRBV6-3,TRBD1,CASSDRGSSPLHF,TGTGCCAGCAGTGACAGGGGGAGTTCACCCCTCCACTTT
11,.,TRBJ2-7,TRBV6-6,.,CATARVSEQYF,TGTGCCACCGCCCGGGTGAGCGAGCAGTACTTC
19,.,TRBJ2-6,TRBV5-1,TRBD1,CASSSMSGQGYSGANVLTF,TGCGCCAGCAGCTCTATGAGTGGACAGGGGTACTCTGGGGCCAACGTCCTGACTTTC
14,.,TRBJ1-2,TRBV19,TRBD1,CASIPTGGGYGYTF,TGTGCCAGTATCCCCACAGGGGGCGGCTATGGCTACACCTTC
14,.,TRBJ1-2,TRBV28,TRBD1,CASSLIAGGYGYTF,TGTGCCAGCAGTTTAATCGCAGGGGGGTATGGCTACACCTTC
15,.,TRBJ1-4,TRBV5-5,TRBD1,CASSEQTGLNEKLFF,TGTGCCAGCAGCGAACAGACAGGGCTGAATGAAAAACTGTTTTTT
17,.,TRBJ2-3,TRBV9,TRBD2,CASSVTSRRGATDTQYF,TGTGCCAGCAGCGTAACGTCTCGGCGGGGGGCCACAGATACGCAGTATTTT
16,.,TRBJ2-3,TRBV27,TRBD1,CASRLTGTGGGDTQYF,TGTGCCAGCAGATTAACCGGGACAGGGGGCGGAGATACGCAGTATTTT
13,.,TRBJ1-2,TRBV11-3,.,CASSLPGLHGYTF,TGTGCCAGCAGCTTACCTGGGCTCCATGGCTACACCTTC
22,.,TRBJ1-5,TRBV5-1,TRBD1,CASPRGHRASRFFHYSNQPQHF,TGCGCCAGCCCTAGGGGGCACAGGGCGTCCCGCTTCTTCCACTATAGCAATCAGCCCCAGCATTTT
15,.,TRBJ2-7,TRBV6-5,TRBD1,CASSYSGTVNYEQYF,TGTGCCAGCAGTTACTCAGGGACAGTGAATTACGAGCAGTACTTC
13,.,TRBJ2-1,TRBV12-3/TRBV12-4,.,CASTNPGVWEQFF,TGTGCCAGCACTAACCCGGGGGTTTGGGAGCAGTTCTTC
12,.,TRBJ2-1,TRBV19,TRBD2,CASSILAGEQFF,TGTGCCAGTAGTATTTTAGCGGGTGAGCAGTTCTTC